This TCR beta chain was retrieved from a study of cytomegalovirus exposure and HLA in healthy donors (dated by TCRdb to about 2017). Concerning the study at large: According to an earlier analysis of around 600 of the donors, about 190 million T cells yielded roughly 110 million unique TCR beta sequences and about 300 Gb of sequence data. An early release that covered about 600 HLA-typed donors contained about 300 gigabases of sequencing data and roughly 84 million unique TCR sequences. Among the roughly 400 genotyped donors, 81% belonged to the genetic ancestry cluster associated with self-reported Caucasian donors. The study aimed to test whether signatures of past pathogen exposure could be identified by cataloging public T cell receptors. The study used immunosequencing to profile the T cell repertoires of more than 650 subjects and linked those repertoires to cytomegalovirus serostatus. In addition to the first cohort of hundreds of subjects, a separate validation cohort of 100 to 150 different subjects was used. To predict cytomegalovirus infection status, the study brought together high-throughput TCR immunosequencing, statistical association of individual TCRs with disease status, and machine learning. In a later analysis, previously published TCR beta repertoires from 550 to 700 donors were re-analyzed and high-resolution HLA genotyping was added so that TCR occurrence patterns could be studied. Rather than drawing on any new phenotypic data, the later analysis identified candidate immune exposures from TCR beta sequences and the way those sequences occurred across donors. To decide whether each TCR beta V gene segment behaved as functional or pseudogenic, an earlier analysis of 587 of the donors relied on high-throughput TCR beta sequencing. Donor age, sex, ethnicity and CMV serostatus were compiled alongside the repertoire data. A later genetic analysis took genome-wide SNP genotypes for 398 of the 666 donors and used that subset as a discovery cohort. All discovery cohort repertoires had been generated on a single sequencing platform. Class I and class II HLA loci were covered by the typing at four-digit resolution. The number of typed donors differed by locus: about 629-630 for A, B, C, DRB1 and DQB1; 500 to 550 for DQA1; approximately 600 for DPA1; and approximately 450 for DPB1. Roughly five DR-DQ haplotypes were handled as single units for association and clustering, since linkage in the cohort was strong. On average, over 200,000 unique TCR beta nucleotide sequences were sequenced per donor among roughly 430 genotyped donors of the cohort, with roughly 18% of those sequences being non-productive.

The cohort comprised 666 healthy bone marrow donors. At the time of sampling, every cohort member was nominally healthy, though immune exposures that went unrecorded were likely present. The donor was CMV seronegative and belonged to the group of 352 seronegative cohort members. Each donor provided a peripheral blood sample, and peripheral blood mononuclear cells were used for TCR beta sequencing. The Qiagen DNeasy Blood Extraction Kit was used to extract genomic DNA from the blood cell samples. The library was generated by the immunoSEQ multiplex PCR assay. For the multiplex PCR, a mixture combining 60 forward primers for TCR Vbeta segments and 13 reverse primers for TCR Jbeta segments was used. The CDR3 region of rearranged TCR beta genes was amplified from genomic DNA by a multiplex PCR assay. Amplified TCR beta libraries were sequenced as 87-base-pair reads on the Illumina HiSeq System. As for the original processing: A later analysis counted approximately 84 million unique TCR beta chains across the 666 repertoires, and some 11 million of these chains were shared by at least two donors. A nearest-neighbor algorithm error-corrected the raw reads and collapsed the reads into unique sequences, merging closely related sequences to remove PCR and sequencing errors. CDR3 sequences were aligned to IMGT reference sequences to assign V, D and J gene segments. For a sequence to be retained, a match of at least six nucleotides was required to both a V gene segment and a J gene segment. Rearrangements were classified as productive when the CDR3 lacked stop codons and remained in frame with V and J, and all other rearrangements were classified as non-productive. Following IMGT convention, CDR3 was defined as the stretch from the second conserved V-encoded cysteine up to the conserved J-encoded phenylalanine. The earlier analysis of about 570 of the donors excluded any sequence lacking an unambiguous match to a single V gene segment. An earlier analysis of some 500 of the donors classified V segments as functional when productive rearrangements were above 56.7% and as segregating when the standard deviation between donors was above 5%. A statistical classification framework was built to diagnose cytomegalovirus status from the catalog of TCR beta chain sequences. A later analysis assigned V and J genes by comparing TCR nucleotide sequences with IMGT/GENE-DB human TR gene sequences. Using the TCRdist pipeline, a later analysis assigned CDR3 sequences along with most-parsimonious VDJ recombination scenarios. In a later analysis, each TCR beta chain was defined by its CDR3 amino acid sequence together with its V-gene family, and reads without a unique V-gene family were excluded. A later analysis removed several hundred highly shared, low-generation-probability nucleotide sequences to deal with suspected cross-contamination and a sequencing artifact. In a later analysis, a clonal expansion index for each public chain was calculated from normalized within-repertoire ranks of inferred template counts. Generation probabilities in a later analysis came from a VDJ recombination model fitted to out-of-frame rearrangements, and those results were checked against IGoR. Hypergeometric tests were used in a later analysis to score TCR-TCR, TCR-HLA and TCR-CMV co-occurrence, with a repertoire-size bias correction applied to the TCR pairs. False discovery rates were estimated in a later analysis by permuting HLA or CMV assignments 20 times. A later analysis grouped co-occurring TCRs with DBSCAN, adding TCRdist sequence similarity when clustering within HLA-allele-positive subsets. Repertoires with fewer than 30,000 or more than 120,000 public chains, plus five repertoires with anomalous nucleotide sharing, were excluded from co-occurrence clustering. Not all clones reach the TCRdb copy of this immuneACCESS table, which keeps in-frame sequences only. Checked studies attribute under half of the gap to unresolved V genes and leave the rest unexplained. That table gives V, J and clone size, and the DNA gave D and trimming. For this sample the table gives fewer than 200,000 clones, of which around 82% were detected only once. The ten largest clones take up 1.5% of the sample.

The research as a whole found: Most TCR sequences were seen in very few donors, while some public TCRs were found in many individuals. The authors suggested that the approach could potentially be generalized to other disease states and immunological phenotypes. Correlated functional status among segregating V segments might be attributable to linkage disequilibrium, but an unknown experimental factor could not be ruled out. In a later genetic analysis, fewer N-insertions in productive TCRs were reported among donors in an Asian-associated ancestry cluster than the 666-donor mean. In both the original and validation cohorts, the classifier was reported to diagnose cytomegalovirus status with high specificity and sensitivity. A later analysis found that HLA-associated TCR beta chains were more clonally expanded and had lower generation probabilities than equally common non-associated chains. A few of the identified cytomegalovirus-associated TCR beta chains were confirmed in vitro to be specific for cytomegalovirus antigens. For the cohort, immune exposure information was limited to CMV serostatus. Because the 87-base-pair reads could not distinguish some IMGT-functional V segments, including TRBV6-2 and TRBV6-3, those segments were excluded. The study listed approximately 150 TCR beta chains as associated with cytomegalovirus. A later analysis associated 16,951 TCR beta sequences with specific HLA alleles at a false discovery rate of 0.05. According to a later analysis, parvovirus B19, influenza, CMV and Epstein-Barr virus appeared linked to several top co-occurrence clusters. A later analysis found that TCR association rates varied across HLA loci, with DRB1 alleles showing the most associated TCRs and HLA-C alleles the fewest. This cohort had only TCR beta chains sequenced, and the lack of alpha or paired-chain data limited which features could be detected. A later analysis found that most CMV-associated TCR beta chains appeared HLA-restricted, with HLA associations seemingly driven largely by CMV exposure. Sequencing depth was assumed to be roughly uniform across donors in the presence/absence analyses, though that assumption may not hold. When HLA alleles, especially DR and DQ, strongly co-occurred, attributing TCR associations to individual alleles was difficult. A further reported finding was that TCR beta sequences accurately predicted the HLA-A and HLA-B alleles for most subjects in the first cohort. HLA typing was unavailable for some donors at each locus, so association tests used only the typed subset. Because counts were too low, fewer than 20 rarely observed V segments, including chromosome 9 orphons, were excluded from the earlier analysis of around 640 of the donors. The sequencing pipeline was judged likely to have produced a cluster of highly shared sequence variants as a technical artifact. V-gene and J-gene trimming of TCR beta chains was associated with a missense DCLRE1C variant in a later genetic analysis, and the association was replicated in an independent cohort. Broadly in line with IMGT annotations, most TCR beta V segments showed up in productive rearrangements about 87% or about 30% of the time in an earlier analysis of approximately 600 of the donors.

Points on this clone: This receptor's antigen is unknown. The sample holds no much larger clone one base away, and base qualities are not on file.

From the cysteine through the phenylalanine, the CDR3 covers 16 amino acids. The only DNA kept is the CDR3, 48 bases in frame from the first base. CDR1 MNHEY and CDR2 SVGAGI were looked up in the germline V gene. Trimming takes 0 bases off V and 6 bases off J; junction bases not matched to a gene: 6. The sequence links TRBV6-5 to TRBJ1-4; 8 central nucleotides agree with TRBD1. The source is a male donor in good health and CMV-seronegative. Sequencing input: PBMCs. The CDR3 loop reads CASSYSNRGGDEKLFF. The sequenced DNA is TGTGCCAGCAGTTACTCGAACAGGGGGGGAGATGAAAAACTGTTTTTT.